The 4 T cell receptor beta chains presented below share a single source sample, sequenced in a study of CD8+ T cells in alopecia areata. As the sequencing template, cDNA was produced by extracting RNA and reverse transcribing it. Measured with immunoSEQ multiplex PCR; TCRdb has only the in-frame clones, and not every one. The table shows 130,000 to 150,000 clones, with about 90% occurring only once. Sequenced here: CD8+ T cells sorted from blood, sampled at week 0. These TCRs come from a human donor with alopecia areata.

The chain combines TRBV4-1 with TRBJ2-1; the D gene is possibly TRBD2 (6 bases). The CDR3 has 16 residues. Trimming shortened V by 4 bases and J by 0 bases, and 13 bases separated the two germline ends. The germline gives CDR1 MGHRA, CDR2 YSYEKL. This chain's CDR3 is CASSLQDGSSYNEQFF. The CDR3 DNA reads as TGCGCCAGCAGCCTCCAAGACGGGAGCTCCTACAATGAGCAGTTCTTC.

This chain joins TRBV29-1 and TRBJ2-1, with D possibly TRBD1 on 6 matching bases. CDR1 is SQVTM, CDR2 ANQGSEA, per germline. The V end was cut by 7 bases, the J end by 7 bases, with 17 bases between. The CDR3 has 13 amino acids. The CDR3 DNA reads TGCAGCGCTGGCAGGGGAACAAGGAATGAGCAGTTCTTC. This codes for CSAGRGTRNEQFF.

This clone was observed a handful of times. V usage is TRBV29-1 and J usage is TRBJ1-5; TRBD1 is a possible D gene (5 bases). Trimming pared 4 bases from V and 4 bases from J, leaving 14 bases between. Per germline, CDR1 SQVTM and CDR2 ANQGSEA. The CDR3 is 14 amino acids. CDR3 protein: CSVGTTGDNQPQHF. As DNA, the CDR3 is TGCAGCGTTGGAACCACAGGAGATAATCAGCCCCAGCATTTT. The variable domain in full, completed from reference TRBV29-1 and TRBJ1-5, reads SAVISQKPSRDICQRGTSLTIQCQVDSQVTMMFWYRQQPGQSLTLIATANQGSEATYESGFVIDKFPISRPNLTFSTLTVSNMSPEDSSIYLCSVGTTGDNQPQHFGDGTRLSIL.

This clone came up a few times. The CDR3 bases are TGTGCCAGCGGGGAAGGCTACGAGCAGTACTTC. Translating it yields CASGEGYEQYF. The chain uses TRBV9 and TRBJ2-7; no clear D. CDR3 length: 11 residues. With 7 bases removed from V and 3 bases from J, the gap between germline ends came to 8 bases. Per germline, CDR1 SGDLS and CDR2 YYNGEE. Full variable domain (outside the CDR3, taken from reference TRBV9 and TRBJ2-7): DSGVTQTPKHLITATGQRVTLRCSPRSGDLSVYWYQQSLDQGLQFLIQYYNGEERAKGNILERFSAQQFPDLHSELNLSSLELGDSALYFCASGEGYEQYFGPGTRLTVT.